This entry concerns a single T cell receptor beta chain. Its antigen remains unidentified. No qualities accompany the bases; no much larger clone lies one base away. These data come from a study of cytomegalovirus exposure and HLA in healthy donors (dated by TCRdb to about 2017). Some background on the complete study: According to a later analysis, one platform produced both the 120 validation repertoires and the roughly 650 repertoires of the first cohort. The aim of the study was to test whether cataloging public T cell receptors could identify signatures of past pathogen exposure. Along with the roughly 670-subject first cohort, a separate validation cohort of over 90 different subjects was used. To predict cytomegalovirus infection status, the study combined high-throughput TCR immunosequencing, statistical association of individual TCRs with disease status, and machine learning. The paper as a whole reports these results and caveats: All 110 or so repertoires were used to score co-occurrence in the validation cohort in a later analysis, because that analysis had no HLA typing for the cohort. A total of roughly 160 TCR beta chains were listed by the study as associated with cytomegalovirus. In both the original and validation cohorts, the classifier was reported to diagnose cytomegalovirus status with high specificity and sensitivity. A few of the identified cytomegalovirus-associated TCR beta chains were confirmed in vitro to be specific for cytomegalovirus antigens. In a later analysis, TCRs clustered in the first cohort were found to also tend to co-occur in the 120 or so validation repertoires, with 94% of cluster scores above 0. Most TCR sequences were observed very rarely across donors, whereas some public TCRs were present in many individuals. The authors suggested that the approach could potentially be generalized to other disease states and immunological phenotypes.

The donors were included in the validation cohort of roughly 130 subjects, a group kept apart from the roughly 700-subject first cohort. Libraries came from the immunoSEQ multiplex PCR assay. The authors processed their data as follows. To diagnose cytomegalovirus status from the catalog of TCR beta chain sequences, a statistical classification framework was built. TCRdb took over this immuneACCESS table, retaining in-frame rearrangements with V and J assigned. Such tables are incomplete; in checked studies, under half of the missing clones stem from an unresolved V gene, and the remainder is unexplained. Clonal size and the V and J genes are those of that table, whereas D and trimming came from the DNA. For this sample there are more than 140,000 clones; about 88% appear just once. The ten largest clones represent around 3.4% of the sample. Trimmed from V: 5 bases; trimmed from J: 5 bases; junction bases lacking a gene match: 19. Spanning cysteine to phenylalanine, the CDR3 consists of 19 amino acids. The entry retains the CDR3 DNA only, 57 bases that are in frame from base 1. The germline V gene sets CDR1 to SGHDT and CDR2 to YYEEEE.

This receptor chain uses TRBV5-6 and TRBJ2-1; a stretch of 10 junction bases matches TRBD2. The material sequenced was PBMCs. The source is a woman aged 18-29 years in good health and CMV-seropositive. The CDR3 protein: CASSNLAGDTPGPDNEQFF. The nucleotides read TGTGCCAGCAGTAACCTAGCGGGAGACACACCTGGTCCCGACAATGAGCAGTTCTTC.